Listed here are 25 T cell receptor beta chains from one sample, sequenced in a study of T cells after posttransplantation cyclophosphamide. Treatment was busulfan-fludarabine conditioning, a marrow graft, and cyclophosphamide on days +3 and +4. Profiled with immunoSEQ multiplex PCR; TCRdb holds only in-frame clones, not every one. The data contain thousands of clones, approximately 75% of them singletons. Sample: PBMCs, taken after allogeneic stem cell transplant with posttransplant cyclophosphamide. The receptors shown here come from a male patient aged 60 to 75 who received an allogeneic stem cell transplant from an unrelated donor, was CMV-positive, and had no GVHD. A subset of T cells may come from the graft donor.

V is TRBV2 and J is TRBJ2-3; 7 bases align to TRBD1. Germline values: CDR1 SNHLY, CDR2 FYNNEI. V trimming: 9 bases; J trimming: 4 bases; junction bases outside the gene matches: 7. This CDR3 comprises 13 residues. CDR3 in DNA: TGTGCCAGTACAGGGGATAGTGCAGATACGCAGTATTTT. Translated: CASTGDSADTQYF. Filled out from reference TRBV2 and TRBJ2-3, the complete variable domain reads EPEVTQTPSHQVTQMGQEVILRCVPISNHLYFYWYRQILGQKVEFLVSFYNNEISEKSEIFDDQFSVERPDGSNFTLKIRSTKLEDSAMYFCASTGDSADTQYFGPGTRLTVL.

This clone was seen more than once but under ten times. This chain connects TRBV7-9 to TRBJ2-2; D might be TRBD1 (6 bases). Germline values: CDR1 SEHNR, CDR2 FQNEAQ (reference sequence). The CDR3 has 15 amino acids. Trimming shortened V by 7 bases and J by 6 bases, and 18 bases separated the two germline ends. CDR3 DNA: TGTGCCAGCATCCCCTCCAGGGGTGTAGCCGGGGAGCTGTTTTTT. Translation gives CASIPSRGVAGELFF.

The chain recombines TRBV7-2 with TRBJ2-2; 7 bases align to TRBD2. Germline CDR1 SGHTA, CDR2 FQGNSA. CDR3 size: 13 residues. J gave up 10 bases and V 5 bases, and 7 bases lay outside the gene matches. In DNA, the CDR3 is TGTGCCAGCAGCCCCTACCTAGCGGAGGAGCTGTTTTTT. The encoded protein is CASSPYLAEELFF.

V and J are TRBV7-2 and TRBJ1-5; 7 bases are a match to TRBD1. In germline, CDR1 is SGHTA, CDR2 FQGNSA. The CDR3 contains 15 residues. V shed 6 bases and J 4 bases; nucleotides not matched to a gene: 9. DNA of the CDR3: TGTGCCAGCAGTTCGGACAGGAATAGTAATCAGCCCCAGCATTTT. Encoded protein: CASSSDRNSNQPQHF. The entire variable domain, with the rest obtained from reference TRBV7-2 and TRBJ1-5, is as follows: GAGVSQSPSNKVTEKGKDVELRCDPISGHTALYWYRQSLGQGLEFLIYFQGNSAPDKSGLPSDRFSAERTGGSVSTLTIQRTQQEDSAVYLCASSSDRNSNQPQHFGDGTRLSIL.

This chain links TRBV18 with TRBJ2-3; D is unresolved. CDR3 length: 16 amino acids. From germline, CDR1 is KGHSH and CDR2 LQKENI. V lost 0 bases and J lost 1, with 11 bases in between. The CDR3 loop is CASSPPRTSGTDTQYF. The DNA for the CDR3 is TGTGCCAGCTCACCACCCAGAACAAGCGGCACAGATACGCAGTATTTT.

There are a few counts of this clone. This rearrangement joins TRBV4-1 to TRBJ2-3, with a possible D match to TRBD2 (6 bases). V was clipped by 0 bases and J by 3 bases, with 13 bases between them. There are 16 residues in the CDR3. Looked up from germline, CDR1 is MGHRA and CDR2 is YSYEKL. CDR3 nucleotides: TGCGCCAGCAGCCAAGATGGAGGGGATGAAACAGATACGCAGTATTTT. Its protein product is CASSQDGGDETDTQYF.

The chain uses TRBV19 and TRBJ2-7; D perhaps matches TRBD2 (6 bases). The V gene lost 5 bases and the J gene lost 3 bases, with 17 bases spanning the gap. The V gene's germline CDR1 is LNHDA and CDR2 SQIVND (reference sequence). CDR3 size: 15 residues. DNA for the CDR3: TGTGCCAGTAGTTCCCGTAGCGGAATACACTACGAGCAGTACTTC. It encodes CASSSRSGIHYEQYF. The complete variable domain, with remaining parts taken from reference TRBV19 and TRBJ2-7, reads DGGITQSPKYLFRKEGQNVTLSCEQNLNHDAMYWYRQDPGQGLRLIYYSQIVNDFQKGDIAEGYSVSREKKESFPLTVTSAQKNPTAFYLCASSSRSGIHYEQYFGPGTRLTVT.

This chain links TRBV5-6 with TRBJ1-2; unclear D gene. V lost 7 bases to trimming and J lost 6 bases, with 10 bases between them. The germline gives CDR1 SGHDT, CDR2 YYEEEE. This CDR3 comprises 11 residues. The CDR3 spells CASSRMHGYTF. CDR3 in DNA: TGTGCCAGCTCCAGGATGCATGGCTACACCTTC.

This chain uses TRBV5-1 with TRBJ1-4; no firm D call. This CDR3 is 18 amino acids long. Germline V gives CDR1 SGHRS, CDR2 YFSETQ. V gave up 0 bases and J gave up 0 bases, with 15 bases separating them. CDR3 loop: CASSLVAVALATNEKLFF. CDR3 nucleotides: TGCGCCAGCAGCTTGGTGGCGGTAGCACTTGCAACTAATGAAAAACTGTTTTTT.

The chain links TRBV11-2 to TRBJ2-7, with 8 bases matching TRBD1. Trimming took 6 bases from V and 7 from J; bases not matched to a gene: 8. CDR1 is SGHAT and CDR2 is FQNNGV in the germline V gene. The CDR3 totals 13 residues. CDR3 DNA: TGTGCCAGCAGACCGACAGGGGCGAGTGAGCAGTACTTC. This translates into CASRPTGASEQYF. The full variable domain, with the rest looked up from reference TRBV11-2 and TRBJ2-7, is EAGVAQSPRYKIIEKRQSVAFWCNPISGHATLYWYQQILGQGPKLLIQFQNNGVVDDSQLPKDRFSAERLKGVDSTLKIQPAKLEDSAVYLCASRPTGASEQYFGPGTRLTVT.

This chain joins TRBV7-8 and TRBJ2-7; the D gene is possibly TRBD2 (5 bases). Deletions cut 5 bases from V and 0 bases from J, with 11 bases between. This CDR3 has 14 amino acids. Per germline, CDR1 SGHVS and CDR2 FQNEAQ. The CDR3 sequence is CASSPGLSSYEQYF. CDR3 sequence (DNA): TGTGCCAGCAGCCCCGGACTGAGCTCCTACGAGCAGTACTTC.

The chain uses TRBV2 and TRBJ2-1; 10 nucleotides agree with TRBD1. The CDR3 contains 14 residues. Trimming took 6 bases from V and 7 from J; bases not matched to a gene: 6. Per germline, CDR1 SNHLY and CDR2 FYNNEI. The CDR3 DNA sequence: TGTGCCAGCAGATTGACAGGGGGCTGGAATGAGCAGTTCTTC. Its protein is CASRLTGGWNEQFF.

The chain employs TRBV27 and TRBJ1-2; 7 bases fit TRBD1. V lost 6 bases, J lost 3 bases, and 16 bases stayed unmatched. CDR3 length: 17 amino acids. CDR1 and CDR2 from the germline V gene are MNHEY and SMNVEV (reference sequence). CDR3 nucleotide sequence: TGTGCCAGCAGCAGACGAGGAGACAGGGACGGCTACTATGGCTACACCTTC. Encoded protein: CASSRRGDRDGYYGYTF.

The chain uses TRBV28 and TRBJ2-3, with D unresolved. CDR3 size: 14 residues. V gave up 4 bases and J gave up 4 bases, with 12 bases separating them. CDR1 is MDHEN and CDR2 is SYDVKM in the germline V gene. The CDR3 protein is CASSYALDPDTQYF. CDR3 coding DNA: TGTGCCAGCAGTTATGCCCTAGACCCAGATACGCAGTATTTT.

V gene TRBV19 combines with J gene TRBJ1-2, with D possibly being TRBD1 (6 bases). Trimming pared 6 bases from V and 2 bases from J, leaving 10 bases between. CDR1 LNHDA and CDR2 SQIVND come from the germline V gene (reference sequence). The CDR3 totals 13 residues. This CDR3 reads CASRNRENYGYTF. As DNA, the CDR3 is TGTGCCAGTAGGAACAGGGAAAACTATGGCTACACCTTC. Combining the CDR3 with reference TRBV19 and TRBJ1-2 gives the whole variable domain DGGITQSPKYLFRKEGQNVTLSCEQNLNHDAMYWYRQDPGQGLRLIYYSQIVNDFQKGDIAEGYSVSREKKESFPLTVTSAQKNPTAFYLCASRNRENYGYTFGSGTRLTVV.

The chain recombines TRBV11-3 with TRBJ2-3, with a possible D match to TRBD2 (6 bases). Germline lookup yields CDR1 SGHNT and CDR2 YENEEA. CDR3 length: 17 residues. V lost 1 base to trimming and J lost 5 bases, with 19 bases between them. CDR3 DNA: TGTGCCAGCAGCTTAGGTCCACTAGGTCCCGGGGGAGATACGCAGTATTTT. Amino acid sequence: CASSLGPLGPGGDTQYF.

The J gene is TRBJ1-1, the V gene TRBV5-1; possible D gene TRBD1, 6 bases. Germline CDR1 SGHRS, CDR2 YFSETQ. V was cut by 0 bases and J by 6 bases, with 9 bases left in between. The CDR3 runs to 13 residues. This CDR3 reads CASSLAGVAEAFF. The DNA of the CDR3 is TGCGCCAGCAGCTTGGCAGGGGTGGCTGAAGCTTTCTTT.

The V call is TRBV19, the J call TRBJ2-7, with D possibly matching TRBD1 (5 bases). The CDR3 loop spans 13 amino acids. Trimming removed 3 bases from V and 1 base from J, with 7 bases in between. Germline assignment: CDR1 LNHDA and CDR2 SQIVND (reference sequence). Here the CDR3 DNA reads TGTGCCAGTAGTATCCAGGGATCCTACGAGCAGTACTTC. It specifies CASSIQGSYEQYF.

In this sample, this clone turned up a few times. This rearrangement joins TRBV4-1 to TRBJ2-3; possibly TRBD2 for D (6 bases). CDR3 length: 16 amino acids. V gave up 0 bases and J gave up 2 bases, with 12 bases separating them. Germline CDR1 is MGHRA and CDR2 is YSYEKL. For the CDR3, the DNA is TGCGCCAGCAGCCAAGAAGATGGGAGGATCACAGATACGCAGTATTTT. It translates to CASSQEDGRITDTQYF.

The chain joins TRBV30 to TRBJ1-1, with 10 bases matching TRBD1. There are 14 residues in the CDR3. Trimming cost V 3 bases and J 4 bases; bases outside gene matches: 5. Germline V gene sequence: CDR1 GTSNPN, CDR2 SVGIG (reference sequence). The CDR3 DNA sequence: TGTGCCTGGAGCCTGGGACAGGGGTCCACTGAAGCTTTCTTT. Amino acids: CAWSLGQGSTEAFF.

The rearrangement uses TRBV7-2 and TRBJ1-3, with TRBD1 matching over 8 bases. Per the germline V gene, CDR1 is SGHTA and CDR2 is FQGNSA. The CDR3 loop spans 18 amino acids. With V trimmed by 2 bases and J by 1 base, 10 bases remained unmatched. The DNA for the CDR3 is TGTGCCAGCAGCTTATCCTATCAGGGGGCAGGGTCTGGAAACACCATATATTTT. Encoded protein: CASSLSYQGAGSGNTIYF.

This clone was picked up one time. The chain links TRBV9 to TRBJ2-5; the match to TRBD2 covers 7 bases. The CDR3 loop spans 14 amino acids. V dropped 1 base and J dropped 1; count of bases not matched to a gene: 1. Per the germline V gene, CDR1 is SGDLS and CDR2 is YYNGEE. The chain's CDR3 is CASSVSGVQETQYF. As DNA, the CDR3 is TGTGCCAGCAGCGTAAGCGGGGTCCAAGAGACCCAGTACTTC. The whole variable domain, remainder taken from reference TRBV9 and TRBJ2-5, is DSGVTQTPKHLITATGQRVTLRCSPRSGDLSVYWYQQSLDQGLQFLIQYYNGEERAKGNILERFSAQQFPDLHSELNLSSLELGDSALYFCASSVSGVQETQYFGPGTRLLVL.

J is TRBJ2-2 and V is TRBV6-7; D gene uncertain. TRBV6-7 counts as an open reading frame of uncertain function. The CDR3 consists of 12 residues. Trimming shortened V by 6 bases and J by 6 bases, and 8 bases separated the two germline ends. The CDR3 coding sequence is TGTGCCAGCAGCTCTACCCCCGGGGAGCTGTTTTTT. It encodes CASSSTPGELFF.

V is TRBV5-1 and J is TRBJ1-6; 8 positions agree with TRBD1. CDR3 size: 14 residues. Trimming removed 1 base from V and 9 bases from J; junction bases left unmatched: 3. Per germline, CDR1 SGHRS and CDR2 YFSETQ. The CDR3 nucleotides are TGCGCCAGCAGCTTGCGGGACAGGAGTTCACCCCTCCACTTT. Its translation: CASSLRDRSSPLHF.

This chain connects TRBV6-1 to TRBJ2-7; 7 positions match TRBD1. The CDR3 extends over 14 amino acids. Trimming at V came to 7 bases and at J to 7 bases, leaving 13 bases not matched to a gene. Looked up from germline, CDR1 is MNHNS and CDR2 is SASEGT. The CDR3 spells CASNTDRELVEQYF. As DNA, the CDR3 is TGTGCCAGCAACACAGACAGGGAACTGGTGGAGCAGTACTTC.